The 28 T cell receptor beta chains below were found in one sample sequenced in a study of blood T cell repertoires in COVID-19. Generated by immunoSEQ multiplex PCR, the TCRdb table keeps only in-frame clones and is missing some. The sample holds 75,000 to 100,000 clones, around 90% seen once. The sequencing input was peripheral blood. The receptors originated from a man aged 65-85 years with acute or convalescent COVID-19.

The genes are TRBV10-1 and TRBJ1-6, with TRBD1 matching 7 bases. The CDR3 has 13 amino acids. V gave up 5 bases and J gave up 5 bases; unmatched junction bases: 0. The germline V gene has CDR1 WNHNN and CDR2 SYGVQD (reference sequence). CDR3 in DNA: TGCGCCAGCAGTCAGGGGGATAATTCACCCCTCCACTTT. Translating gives CASSQGDNSPLHF.

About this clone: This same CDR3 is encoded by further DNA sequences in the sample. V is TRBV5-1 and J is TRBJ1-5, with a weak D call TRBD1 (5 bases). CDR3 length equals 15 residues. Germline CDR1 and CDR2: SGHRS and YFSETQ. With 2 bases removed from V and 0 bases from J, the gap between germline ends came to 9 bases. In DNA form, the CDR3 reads TGCGCCAGCAGCTTAACAGGAGATAGCAATCAGCCCCAGCATTTT. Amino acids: CASSLTGDSNQPQHF.

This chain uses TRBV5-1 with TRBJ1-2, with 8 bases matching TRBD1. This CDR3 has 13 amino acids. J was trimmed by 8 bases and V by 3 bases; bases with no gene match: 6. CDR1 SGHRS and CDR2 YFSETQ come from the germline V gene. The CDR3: CASSSQGAEGYTF. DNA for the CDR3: TGCGCCAGCAGCTCGCAGGGGGCGGAAGGCTACACCTTC.

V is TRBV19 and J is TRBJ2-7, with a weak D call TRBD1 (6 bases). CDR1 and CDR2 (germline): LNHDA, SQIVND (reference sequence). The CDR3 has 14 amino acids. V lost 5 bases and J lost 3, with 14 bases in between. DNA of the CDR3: TGTGCCAGTAGTCCAGGGACAACCCGCTACGAGCAGTACTTC. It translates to CASSPGTTRYEQYF.

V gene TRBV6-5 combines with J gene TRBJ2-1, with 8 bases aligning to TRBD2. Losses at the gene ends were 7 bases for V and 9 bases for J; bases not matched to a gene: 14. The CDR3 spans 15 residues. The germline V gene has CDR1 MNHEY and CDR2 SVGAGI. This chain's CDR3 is CASIEGTGGPGEQFF. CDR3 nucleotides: TGTGCCAGCATCGAGGGGACGGGAGGGCCGGGTGAGCAGTTCTTC.

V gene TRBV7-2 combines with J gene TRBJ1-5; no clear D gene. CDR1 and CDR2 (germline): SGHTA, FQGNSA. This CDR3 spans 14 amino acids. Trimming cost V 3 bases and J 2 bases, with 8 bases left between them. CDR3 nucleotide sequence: TGTGCCAGCAGCTTGGACTGGGGCAATCAGCCCCAGCATTTT. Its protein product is CASSLDWGNQPQHF.

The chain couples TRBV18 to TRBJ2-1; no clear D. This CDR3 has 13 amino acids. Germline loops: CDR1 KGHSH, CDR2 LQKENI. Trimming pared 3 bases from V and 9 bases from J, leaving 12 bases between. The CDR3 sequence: CASSPGPSGEQFF. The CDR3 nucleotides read TGTGCCAGCTCACCCGGCCCCTCGGGTGAGCAGTTCTTC.

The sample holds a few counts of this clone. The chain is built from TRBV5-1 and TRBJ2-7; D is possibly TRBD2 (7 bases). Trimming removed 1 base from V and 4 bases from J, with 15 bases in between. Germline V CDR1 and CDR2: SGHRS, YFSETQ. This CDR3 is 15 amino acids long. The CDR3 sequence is CASSLSGGAGYEQYF. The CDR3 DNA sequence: TGCGCCAGCAGCTTGTCGGGGGGCGCGGGATACGAGCAGTACTTC.

The CDR3: CASSLTSGSYEQFF. In DNA, the CDR3 is TGTGCCAGCAGCTTGACTAGCGGGAGCTATGAGCAGTTCTTC. This chain connects TRBV7-2 to TRBJ2-1; 12 bases map to TRBD2. The CDR3 is 14 amino acids. Germline V gene sequence: CDR1 SGHTA, CDR2 FQGNSA. V trimming: 3 bases; J trimming: 8 bases; junction bases outside the gene matches: 2. Full variable domain (missing parts from reference TRBV7-2 and TRBJ2-1): GAGVSQSPSNKVTEKGKDVELRCDPISGHTALYWYRQSLGQGLEFLIYFQGNSAPDKSGLPSDRFSAERTGGSVSTLTIQRTQQEDSAVYLCASSLTSGSYEQFFGPGTRLTVL.

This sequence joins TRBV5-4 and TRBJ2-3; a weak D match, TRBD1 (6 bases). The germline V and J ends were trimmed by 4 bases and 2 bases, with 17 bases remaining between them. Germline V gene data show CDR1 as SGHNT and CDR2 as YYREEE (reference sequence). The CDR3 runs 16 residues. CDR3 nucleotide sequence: TGTGCCAGCAGCCCTGGGGGCAGAGCTAACACAGATACGCAGTATTTT. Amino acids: CASSPGGRANTDTQYF.

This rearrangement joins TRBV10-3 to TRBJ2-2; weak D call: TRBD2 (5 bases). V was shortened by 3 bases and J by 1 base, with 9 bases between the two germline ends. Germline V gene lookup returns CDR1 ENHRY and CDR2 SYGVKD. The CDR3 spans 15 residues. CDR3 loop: CAISEGRENTGELFF. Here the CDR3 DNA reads TGTGCCATCAGTGAAGGTCGGGAGAACACCGGGGAGCTGTTTTTT.

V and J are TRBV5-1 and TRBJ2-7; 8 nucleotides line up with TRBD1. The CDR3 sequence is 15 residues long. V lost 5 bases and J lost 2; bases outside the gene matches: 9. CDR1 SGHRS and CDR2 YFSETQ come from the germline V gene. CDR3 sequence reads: CASSFIGTGTYEQYF. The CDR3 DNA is TGCGCCAGCAGTTTTATCGGGACAGGCACCTACGAGCAGTACTTC.

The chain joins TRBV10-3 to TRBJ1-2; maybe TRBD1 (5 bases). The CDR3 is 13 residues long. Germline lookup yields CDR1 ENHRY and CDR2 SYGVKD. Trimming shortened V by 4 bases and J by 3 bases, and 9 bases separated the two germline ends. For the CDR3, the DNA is TGTGCCATCAGTGTCGGGGGTGACTATGGCTACACCTTC. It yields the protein CAISVGGDYGYTF.

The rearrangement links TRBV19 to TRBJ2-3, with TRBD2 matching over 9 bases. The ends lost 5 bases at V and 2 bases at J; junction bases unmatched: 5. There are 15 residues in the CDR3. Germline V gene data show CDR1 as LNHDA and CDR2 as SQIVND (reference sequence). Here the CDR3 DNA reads TGTGCCAGTAGTGAGACTAGCGGCAACACAGATACGCAGTATTTT. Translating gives CASSETSGNTDTQYF.

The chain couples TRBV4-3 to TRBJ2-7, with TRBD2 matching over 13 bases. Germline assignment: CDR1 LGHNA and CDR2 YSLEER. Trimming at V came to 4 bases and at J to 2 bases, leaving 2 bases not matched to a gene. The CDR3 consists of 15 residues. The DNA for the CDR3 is TGCGCCAGCAGCCCAGGGACTAGCGGGACCTACGAGCAGTACTTC. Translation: CASSPGTSGTYEQYF.

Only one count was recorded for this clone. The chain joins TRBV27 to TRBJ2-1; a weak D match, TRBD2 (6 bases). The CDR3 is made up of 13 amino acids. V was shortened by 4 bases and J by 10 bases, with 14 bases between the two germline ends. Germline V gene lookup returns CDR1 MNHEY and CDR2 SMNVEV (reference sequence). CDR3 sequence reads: CASSSGGRSEQFF. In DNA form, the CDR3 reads TGTGCCAGCAGTTCCGGAGGGAGAAGCGAGCAGTTCTTC.

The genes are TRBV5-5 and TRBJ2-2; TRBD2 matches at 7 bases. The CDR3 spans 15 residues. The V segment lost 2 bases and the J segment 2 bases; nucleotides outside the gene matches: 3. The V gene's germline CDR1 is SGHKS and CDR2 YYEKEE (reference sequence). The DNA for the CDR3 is TGTGCCAGCAGCTTAAGCGGGGCAAACACCGGGGAGCTGTTTTTT. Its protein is CASSLSGANTGELFF.

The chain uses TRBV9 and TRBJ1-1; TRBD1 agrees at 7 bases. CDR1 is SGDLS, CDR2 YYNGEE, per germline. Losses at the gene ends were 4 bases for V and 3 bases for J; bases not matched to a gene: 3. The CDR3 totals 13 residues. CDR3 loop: CASSPDRDTEAFF. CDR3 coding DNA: TGTGCCAGCAGCCCCGACAGGGACACTGAAGCTTTCTTT.

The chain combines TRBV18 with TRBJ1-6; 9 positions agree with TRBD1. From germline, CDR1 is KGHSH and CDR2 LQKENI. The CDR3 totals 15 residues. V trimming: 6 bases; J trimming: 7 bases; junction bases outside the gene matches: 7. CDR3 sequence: CASSQQGAGNSPLHF. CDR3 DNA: TGTGCCAGCTCCCAACAGGGGGCAGGGAATTCACCCCTCCACTTT.

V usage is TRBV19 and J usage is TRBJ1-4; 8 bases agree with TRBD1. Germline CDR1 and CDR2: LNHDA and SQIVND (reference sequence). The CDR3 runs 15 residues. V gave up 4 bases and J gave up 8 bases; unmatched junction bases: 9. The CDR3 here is CASSTRTGRTEKLFF. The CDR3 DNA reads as TGTGCCAGTAGTACTCGGACAGGGAGGACGGAAAAACTGTTTTTT.

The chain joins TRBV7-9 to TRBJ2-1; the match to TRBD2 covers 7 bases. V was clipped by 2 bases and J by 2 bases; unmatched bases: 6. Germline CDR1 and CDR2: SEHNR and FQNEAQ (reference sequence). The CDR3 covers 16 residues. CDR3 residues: CASSLLGLSPYNEQFF. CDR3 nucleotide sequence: TGTGCCAGCAGCTTACTGGGACTATCCCCCTACAATGAGCAGTTCTTC. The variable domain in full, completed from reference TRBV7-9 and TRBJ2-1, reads DTGVSQNPRHKITKRGQNVTFRCDPISEHNRLYWYRQTLGQGPEFLTYFQNEAQLEKSRLLSDRFSAERPKGSFSTLEIQRTEQGDSAMYLCASSLLGLSPYNEQFFGPGTRLTVL.

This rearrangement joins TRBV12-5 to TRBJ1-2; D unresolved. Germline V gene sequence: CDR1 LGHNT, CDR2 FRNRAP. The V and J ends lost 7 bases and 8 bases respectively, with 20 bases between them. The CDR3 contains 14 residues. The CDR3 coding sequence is TGTGCTAGTGCCCGCGGAACCGGGTTGGAGGGCTACACCTTC. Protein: CASARGTGLEGYTF. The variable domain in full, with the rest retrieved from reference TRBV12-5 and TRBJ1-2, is DARVTQTPRHKVTEMGQEVTMRCQPILGHNTVFWYRQTMMQGLELLAYFRNRAPLDDSGMPKDRFSAEMPDATLATLKIQPSEPRDSAVYFCASARGTGLEGYTFGSGTRLTVV.

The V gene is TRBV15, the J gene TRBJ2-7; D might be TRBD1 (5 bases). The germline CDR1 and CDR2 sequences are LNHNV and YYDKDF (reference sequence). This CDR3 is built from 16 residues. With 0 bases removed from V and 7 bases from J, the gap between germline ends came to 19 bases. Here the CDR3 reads CATSRDGTGTSWEQYF. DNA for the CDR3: TGTGCCACCAGCAGAGATGGCACAGGTACGTCGTGGGAGCAGTACTTC. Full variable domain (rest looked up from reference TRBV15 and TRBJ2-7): DAMVIQNPRYQVTQFGKPVTLSCSQTLNHNVMYWYQQKSSQAPKLLFHYYDKDFNNEADTPDNFQSRRPNTSFCFLDIRSPGLGDTAMYLCATSRDGTGTSWEQYFGPGTRLTVT.

The CDR3 loop reads CASSRGSSTGELFF. The CDR3 DNA is TGTGCCAGCAGCCGGGGGTCCAGCACCGGGGAGCTGTTTTTT. This chain joins TRBV5-6 and TRBJ2-2, with D perhaps TRBD2 (6 bases). The CDR3 is made up of 14 amino acids. Trimming cost V 4 bases and J 4 bases, with 11 bases left between them. Germline V gene lookup returns CDR1 SGHDT and CDR2 YYEEEE.

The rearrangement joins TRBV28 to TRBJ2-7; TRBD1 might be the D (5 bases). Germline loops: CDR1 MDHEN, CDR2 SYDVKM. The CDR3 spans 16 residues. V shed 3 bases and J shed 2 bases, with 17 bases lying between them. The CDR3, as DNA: TGTGCCAGCAGTTTTAACCTAGGGGTCCTAACCTACGAGCAGTACTTC. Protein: CASSFNLGVLTYEQYF.

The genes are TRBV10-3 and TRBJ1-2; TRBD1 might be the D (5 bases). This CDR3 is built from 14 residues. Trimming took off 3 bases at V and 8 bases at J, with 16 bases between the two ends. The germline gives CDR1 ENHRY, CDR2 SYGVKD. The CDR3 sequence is CAISETDTGEGYTF. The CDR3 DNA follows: TGTGCCATCAGTGAAACCGACACGGGGGAAGGCTACACCTTC.

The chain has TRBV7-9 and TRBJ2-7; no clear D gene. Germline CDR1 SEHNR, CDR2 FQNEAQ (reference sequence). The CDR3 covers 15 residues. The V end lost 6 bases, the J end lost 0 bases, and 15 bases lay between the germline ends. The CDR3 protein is CASSPQTTHSYEQYF. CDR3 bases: TGTGCCAGCAGTCCACAGACAACCCACTCCTACGAGCAGTACTTC.

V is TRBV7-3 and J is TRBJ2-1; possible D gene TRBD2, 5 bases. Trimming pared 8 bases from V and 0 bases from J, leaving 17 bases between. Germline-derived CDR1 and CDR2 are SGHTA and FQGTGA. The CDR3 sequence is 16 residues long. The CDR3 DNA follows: TGTGCCAGCTCCCTAGGTCCGGGGAGCTCCTACAATGAGCAGTTCTTC. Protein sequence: CASSLGPGSSYNEQFF.